A selection of T cell receptor beta chains follows, all from one sample in a study of metastatic and nonmetastatic thyroid tumors. TCRdb re-clonotyped the PCR reads through MiXCR. The repertoire holds 26,000 or so clones, with roughly 4% as singletons. Sequenced material: blood. The origin of the receptors is a male donor with papillary thyroid cancer or a benign thyroid nodule (not recorded which). Some clones in this sample may be carry-over from other donors' samples. Both conserved end residues are part of each CDR3. Fields, in order: V gene, J gene, D gene, clone size, CDR3 protein, CDR3 DNA. The D gene is left open where the match is weak. Clone size is shown for a subset of rows, as once, few, many or a class of expanded clone.

>TRBV5-4|TRBJ1-2|NA|many
CASSFSARGTYGYTF
TGTGCCAGCAGCTTTAGTGCGAGGGGTACCTATGGCTACACCTTC
>TRBV20-1|TRBJ1-6|NA|NA
CSAEGTPNSPLHF
TGCAGTGCTGAAGGGACGCCGAATTCACCCCTCCACTTT
>TRBV6-1|TRBJ1-1|NA|few
CASSPQRSMNTEAFF
TGTGCCAGCAGCCCCCAGCGAAGTATGAACACTGAAGCTTTCTTT
>TRBV20-1|TRBJ1-4|NA|NA
CSAIRGGTNEKLFF
TGCAGTGCTATTCGCGGCGGTACTAATGAAAAACTGTTTTTT
>TRBV27|TRBJ1-2|NA|few
CASSLSTPLYGYTF
TGTGCCAGCAGTTTATCGACCCCTCTATATGGCTACACCTTC
>TRBV6-1|TRBJ2-2|TRBD2|medium-sized
CASKQLAGDTGELFF
TGTGCCAGCAAACAGCTAGCGGGAGACACCGGGGAGCTGTTTTTT
>TRBV20-1|TRBJ2-3|TRBD2|many
CSASRAGVSTDTQYF
TGCAGTGCTAGTCGGGCGGGAGTGTCCACAGATACGCAGTATTTT
>TRBV12-3/TRBV12-4|TRBJ1-6|NA|few
CASSAGEVSPLHF
TGTGCCAGCAGTGCAGGGGAAGTATCACCCCTCCACTTT
>TRBV6-1|TRBJ2-1|TRBD1|NA
CASTRTGYNEQFF
TGTGCCAGCACCAGGACAGGGTACAATGAGCAGTTCTTC
>TRBV12-3/TRBV12-4|TRBJ2-5|NA|many
CASSLPAIQETQYF
TGTGCCAGCAGTTTACCCGCGATCCAAGAGACCCAGTACTTC
>TRBV20-1|TRBJ2-7|NA|NA
CSARWGTWAKTYEQYF
TGCAGTGCTAGATGGGGGACATGGGCGAAGACGTACGAGCAGTACTTC
>TRBV6-4|TRBJ2-3|NA|NA
CASSERGGADTQYF
TGTGCCAGCAGTGAGAGGGGGGGGGCAGATACGCAGTATTTT
>TRBV15|TRBJ2-7|NA|many
CATSGQIGQSGEQYF
TGTGCCACCAGCGGCCAAATTGGGCAAAGCGGCGAGCAGTACTTC
>TRBV10-2|TRBJ2-3|NA|NA
CASSEREGDTQYF
TGCGCCAGCAGTGAGCGGGAAGGGGATACGCAGTATTTT
>TRBV28|TRBJ1-5|NA|NA
CASLVGGVGNQPQHF
TGTGCCAGCTTAGTGGGGGGCGTGGGCAATCAGCCCCAGCATTTT
>TRBV20-1|TRBJ2-3|TRBD1|many
CSASTGTGGRDTQYF
TGCAGTGCTAGTACCGGGACAGGGGGCCGCGATACGCAGTATTTT
>TRBV12-3/TRBV12-4|TRBJ2-7|NA|NA
CASSLAQANEQYF
TGTGCCAGCAGTTTAGCACAGGCGAACGAGCAGTACTTC
>TRBV27|TRBJ2-5|NA|many
CASSSLWRGRPQETQYF
TGTGCCAGCAGTTCATTATGGAGAGGGCGCCCGCAAGAGACCCAGTACTTC
>TRBV6-1|TRBJ2-2|NA|few
CASSASGAQTGELFF
TGTGCCAGCAGTGCCTCAGGGGCCCAGACCGGGGAGCTGTTTTTT
>TRBV15|TRBJ1-2|NA|medium-sized
CATSREEGDGYTF
TGTGCCACCAGCAGAGAAGAAGGGGACGGCTACACCTTC
>TRBV12-3/TRBV12-4|TRBJ2-5|NA|few
CASSNTAQETQYF
TGTGCCAGCAGTAATACTGCACAAGAGACCCAGTACTTC
>TRBV7-2|TRBJ1-5|NA|many
CASSSRTQPQHF
TGTGCCAGCAGCTCCCGAACCCAGCCCCAGCATTTT
>TRBV9|TRBJ1-1|TRBD1|many
CASSVSPGTGTGLNTEAFF
TGTGCCAGCAGCGTAAGTCCCGGGACAGGGACGGGGCTTAACACTGAAGCTTTCTTT
>TRBV10-3|TRBJ2-6|NA|NA
CAISESTGSGANVLTF
TGTGCCATCAGTGAGTCGACGGGCTCTGGGGCCAACGTCCTGACTTTC
>TRBV5-4|TRBJ1-5|NA|NA
CASSDEGGGQPQHF
TGTGCCAGCAGTGATGAGGGTGGAGGTCAGCCCCAGCATTTT
>TRBV7-8|TRBJ1-2|TRBD1|few
CASSLAEQGPNYGYTAGYGYTF
TGTGCCAGCAGCTTAGCAGAACAGGGGCCTAACTATGGCTACACCGCTGGGTATGGCTACACCTTC
>TRBV27|TRBJ1-2|TRBD1|many
CASSLFTPGTVYGYTF
TGTGCCAGCAGTTTGTTCACCCCCGGGACAGTCTATGGCTACACCTTC
>TRBV11-2|TRBJ2-7|TRBD1|NA
CDSSAGTGLYEQYF
TGTGACAGCAGCGCAGGGACAGGACTTTACGAGCAGTACTTC
>TRBV6-2/TRBV6-3|TRBJ2-1|NA|NA
CASRELRGHNNEQFF
TGTGCCAGCCGGGAATTGCGGGGACATAACAATGAGCAGTTCTTC
>TRBV7-3|TRBJ1-2|NA|medium-sized
CASSSDQAPYGYTF
TGTGCCAGCAGCTCAGATCAGGCTCCCTATGGCTACACCTTC
>TRBV12-3/TRBV12-4|TRBJ2-3|NA|many
CASAGPFVEVQYF
TGTGCCTCTGCTGGGCCCTTCGTCGAGGTGCAGTATTTT
>TRBV20-1|TRBJ1-2|NA|many
CSASRTSRPSNYGYTF
TGCAGTGCTTCCCGCACGTCTAGACCCTCTAACTATGGCTACACCTTC
>TRBV28|TRBJ1-2|NA|NA
CASSLRVWAGGGGYGYTF
TGTGCCAGCAGCCTCAGGGTTTGGGCGGGTGGGGGAGGCTATGGCTACACCTTC
>TRBV6-1|TRBJ2-2|NA|medium-sized
CASSELGTGELFF
TGTGCCAGCAGTGAACTAGGCACCGGGGAGCTGTTTTTT
>TRBV2|TRBJ1-6|TRBD1|few
CASSAGTDSSPLHF
TGTGCCAGCAGTGCGGGGACAGACTCTTCACCCCTCCACTTT
>TRBV6-5|TRBJ1-1|NA|NA
CASSFLKSTNTEAFF
TGTGCCAGCAGTTTCCTGAAGTCGACGAACACTGAAGCTTTCTTT
>TRBV28|TRBJ1-5|NA|medium-sized
CASSLIQGRSQPQHF
TGTGCCAGCAGTTTGATCCAGGGAAGGAGTCAGCCCCAGCATTTT
>TRBV12-3/TRBV12-4|TRBJ2-2|NA|medium-sized
CASSLFSPPTGELFF
TGTGCCAGCAGTTTGTTCTCCCCGCCCACCGGGGAGCTGTTTTTT
>TRBV6-1|TRBJ1-1|NA|few
CASGDGTTSTEAFF
TGTGCCAGCGGCGATGGAACAACCTCCACTGAAGCTTTCTTT
>TRBV9|TRBJ2-2|NA|many
CASSVGGEFGGELSF
TGTGCCAGCAGCGTAGGCGGAGAGTTTGGCGGGGAGCTGTCTTTT